The rows below give T cell receptor beta chains drawn from one sample of a study of cytomegalovirus exposure and HLA in healthy donors. The table came from immunoSEQ multiplex PCR; TCRdb's copy has only in-frame clones and leaves some out. Of fewer than 200,000 clones listed, 65% to 70% are singletons. Sequences were obtained from PBMCs. The receptors were sampled from a woman in her late teens or twenties in good health and CMV-seropositive. Each CDR3 is given with its conserved first and last residue. D genes are given only for firm matches. Only part of the rows carry a size: once, few, many, or a class if the clone is expanded.

size	V	J	D	length	DNA	CDR3
few	TRBV18	TRBJ2-3	NA	13	TGTGCCAGCTCACCCCAGGGTGAGGATACGCAGTATTTT	CASSPQGEDTQYF
NA	TRBV7-2	TRBJ2-2	NA	15	TGTGCCAGCAGCTTAACCCAACTAAACACCGGGGAGCTGTTTTTT	CASSLTQLNTGELFF
few	TRBV28	TRBJ1-5	NA	14	TGTGCCAGCACCCGCTGGGAGGGCGGCCAGCCCCAGCATTTT	CASTRWEGGQPQHF
few	TRBV10-3	TRBJ1-5	NA	14	TGTGCCATCAGTTGGACAGCTTCGGATCAGCCCCAGCATTTT	CAISWTASDQPQHF
NA	TRBV7-9	TRBJ2-1	NA	15	TGTGCCAGCAGCCCACACAGGGCAAATCCCAATGAGCAGTTCTTC	CASSPHRANPNEQFF
once	TRBV9	TRBJ2-5	TRBD1	17	TGTGCCAGCAGCGTAGCCCGAAGGGGGACAGGTCGAGAGACCCAGTACTTC	CASSVARRGTGRETQYF
once	TRBV28	TRBJ2-5	TRBD1	14	TGTGCCAGCAGTTCCCCGACAGGGAAGGAGACCCAGTACTTC	CASSSPTGKETQYF
NA	TRBV10-3	TRBJ2-2	NA	16	TGTGCCATCAGTGAGTCGGAAGCGCGGGACACCGGGGAGCTGTTTTTT	CAISESEARDTGELFF
NA	TRBV2	TRBJ2-1	TRBD1	15	TGTGCCAGCAGTGAGGGGACAGGGGGGTACAATGAGCAGTTCTTC	CASSEGTGGYNEQFF
NA	TRBV10-3	TRBJ2-1	NA	13	TGTGCCATCAGTGAGTCCCATGAGAATGAGCAGTTCTTC	CAISESHENEQFF
NA	TRBV7-9	TRBJ1-6	NA	16	TGTGCCAGCAGCCATCAAGGGACAAGGGCTAATTCACCCCTCCACTTT	CASSHQGTRANSPLHF
NA	TRBV5-1	TRBJ2-2	TRBD1	14	TGCGCCAGCACCGGGACAGGTAACACCGGGGAGCTGTTTTTT	CASTGTGNTGELFF
few	TRBV10-3	TRBJ1-2	NA	13	TGTGCCATCAGTGAGTCTTGGGGGGATGGCTACACCTTC	CAISESWGDGYTF
few	TRBV19	TRBJ2-5	NA	14	TGTGCCAGTAGTAACAGGGAATACCAAGAGACCCAGTACTTC	CASSNREYQETQYF
few	TRBV30	TRBJ1-4	NA	14	TGTGCCTGGAGTTATATGACAGCTAATGAAAAACTGTTTTTT	CAWSYMTANEKLFF
once	TRBV4-1	TRBJ1-5	TRBD1	17	TGCGCCAGCAGCCAAGGGCAGGGGGCGAGGGGCAATCAGCCCCAGCATTTT	CASSQGQGARGNQPQHF
few	TRBV19	TRBJ2-1	NA	16	TGTGCCAGTAGTATATTCGCCAAGGGGTATTTCGATGAGCAGTTCTTC	CASSIFAKGYFDEQFF
few	TRBV27	TRBJ1-6	NA	15	TGTGCCAGCAGACAAACCCCCTCCTATAATTCACCCCTCCACTTT	CASRQTPSYNSPLHF
few	TRBV23-1	TRBJ2-5	TRBD1	17	TGCGCCAGCAGTCAACCCAAGCGACAGGGTATACGAGAGACCCAGTACTTC	CASSQPKRQGIRETQYF
NA	TRBV19	TRBJ1-2	TRBD1	12	TGTGCCTCAGACAGGGGGAACTATGGCTACACCTTC	CASDRGNYGYTF
NA	TRBV5-1	TRBJ2-7	NA	14	TGCGCCAGTAGTGCGGCCGCCGTGGAGGGCGAGCAGTACTTC	CASSAAAVEGEQYF
NA	TRBV6-5	TRBJ2-7	NA	15	TGTGCCAGCAGTTCCCGCCCTAGCCGTGAAACCGAGCAGTACTTC	CASSSRPSRETEQYF
NA	TRBV5-1	TRBJ2-3	TRBD1	16	TGCGCCAGCAGCCCTGCACTAGGACAGGGCGCAGATACGCAGTATTTT	CASSPALGQGADTQYF
NA	TRBV6-4	TRBJ2-1	TRBD2	15	TGTGCCAGCAGCCTACTAGCGGGAGTTAACAATGAGCAGTTCTTC	CASSLLAGVNNEQFF
NA	TRBV27	TRBJ2-1	TRBD2	16	TGTGCCAGCAGTTCCCCACTAGCGGGTGGATTTAATGAGCAGTTCTTC	CASSSPLAGGFNEQFF
once	TRBV7-9	TRBJ2-7	NA	13	TGTGCCAGCAGCTTACTGCTACCATACGAGCAGTACTTC	CASSLLLPYEQYF
NA	TRBV28	TRBJ1-2	TRBD1	14	TGTGCCAGCAGTTCCGGACAGGGAAGCTATGGCTACACCTTC	CASSSGQGSYGYTF
NA	TRBV7-9	TRBJ1-2	NA	13	TGTGCCAGCAGCTTAGCCGACTCGAATGGCTACACCTTC	CASSLADSNGYTF
NA	TRBV7-8	TRBJ2-7	NA	11	TGTGCCAGCAGCCCATCCGCGGAGCAGTACTTC	CASSPSAEQYF
NA	TRBV7-9	TRBJ2-7	NA	15	TGTGCCAGCAGCTCAGGGCTGACTGGCACCTACGAGCAGTACTTC	CASSSGLTGTYEQYF
NA	TRBV7-9	TRBJ2-7	TRBD2	19	TGTGCCAGCAGCTTAAAGGGCAGGGTTAATAGCGGGAGGGCCGACGAGCAGTACTTC	CASSLKGRVNSGRADEQYF
NA	TRBV19	TRBJ1-5	NA	14	TGTGCCACGGCAGGGCGGGACTTTAATCAGCCCCAGCATTTT	CATAGRDFNQPQHF
NA	TRBV27	TRBJ2-3	TRBD2	18	TGTGCCAGCAGTTTATTGACTAGCGGAGCCCTAAACACAGATACGCAGTATTTT	CASSLLTSGALNTDTQYF
NA	TRBV2	TRBJ2-1	TRBD2	14	TGTGCCAGCAGTGGGCTAGCGGGGTCCAATGAGCAGTTCTTC	CASSGLAGSNEQFF
few	TRBV6-5	TRBJ2-7	TRBD1	11	TGTGCCAGCGGTACAGGGGACGAGCAGTACTTC	CASGTGDEQYF
NA	TRBV19	TRBJ2-7	NA	13	TGTGCCAGTAGTACCCCCGGAGGACGCGAGCAGTACTTC	CASSTPGGREQYF
NA	TRBV9	TRBJ2-5	TRBD2	14	TGTGCCAGCAGCCTAAGCGGGGGCCAAGAGACCCAGTACTTC	CASSLSGGQETQYF
NA	TRBV18	TRBJ1-4	TRBD1	13	TGTGCCAGCTCGGGGACAGAAAATGAAAAACTGTTTTTT	CASSGTENEKLFF
NA	TRBV19	TRBJ2-3	NA	14	TGTGCCAGTAGTATGACCGGGAGCACAGATACGCAGTATTTT	CASSMTGSTDTQYF
NA	TRBV5-6	TRBJ2-7	NA	15	TGTGCCAGCAGCTTCCGAGTCCGGGGGACCTACGAGCAGTACTTC	CASSFRVRGTYEQYF
few	TRBV27	TRBJ1-5	TRBD1	15	TGTGCCAGCAGTTCCGGACAGGGGGCCGATCAGCCCCAGCATTTT	CASSSGQGADQPQHF
NA	TRBV5-6	TRBJ2-3	TRBD2	15	TGTGCCAGCAGCCCGAGCGGGAGGGCCGTGGATACGCAGTATTTT	CASSPSGRAVDTQYF
NA	TRBV4-1	TRBJ1-1	NA	11	TGCGCCAGCAGCCAAGCTACCGAAGCTTTCTTT	CASSQATEAFF
NA	TRBV2	TRBJ2-7	NA	13	TGTGCCAGCAGGGAACAGGTCTCTGGCGAGCAGTACTTC	CASREQVSGEQYF
NA	TRBV4-2	TRBJ1-1	TRBD1	16	TGTGCCAGCAGCTCACCCATAGGACAGGGGGACACTGAAGCTTTCTTT	CASSSPIGQGDTEAFF
NA	TRBV7-9	TRBJ1-4	TRBD1	16	TGTGCCAGCAGCCCTACTCCACAGGGGGCTGTCGAAAAACTGTTTTTT	CASSPTPQGAVEKLFF
NA	TRBV30	TRBJ2-2	NA	13	TGTGCCTGGAGTGTAGTAGTCGCCGGGGAGCTGTTTTTT	CAWSVVVAGELFF
NA	TRBV5-1	TRBJ1-2	TRBD1	15	TGCGCCAGCAGCTCCGGGACAGGGATTCACTATGGCTACACCTTC	CASSSGTGIHYGYTF
NA	TRBV7-2	TRBJ1-6	NA	15	TGTGCCAGCAGCTTAGGGAGCTCCTATAATTCACCCCTCCACTTT	CASSLGSSYNSPLHF
NA	TRBV4-1	TRBJ2-7	NA	18	TGCGCCAGCAGCCAAAGCCCCCTCTCGACAGACCTCTCCTACGAGCAGTACTTC	CASSQSPLSTDLSYEQYF
few	TRBV19	TRBJ1-1	TRBD1	15	TGTGCCAGTACCGTCCCGACAGGGGGATGGACTGAAGCTTTCTTT	CASTVPTGGWTEAFF
NA	TRBV6-1	TRBJ2-3	NA	11	TGTGCCAGCCCGGCGGGAGATACGCAGTATTTT	CASPAGDTQYF